This T cell receptor beta chain stems from a study of T cell responses to AZD1222 COVID-19 vaccine. Whole-study findings and limits: Every sample of the repertoires postdated the peak T cell response. White British people made up most donors, females outnumbered males, and clonal diversity was possibly underestimated. Close to half of spike-specific TCRs reportedly recognize unmutated variant regions. When two AZD1222 doses had been given, Spike-specific TCR breadth and depth rose.

This clone was seen only a few times. What it recognizes is unknown. The table came from immunoSEQ multiplex PCR; TCRdb's copy has only in-frame clones and leaves some out. This sample has 150,000 or so clones, with roughly 90% found just once. The length of the CDR3 is 12 residues. Germline CDR1 and CDR2: SNHLY and FYNNEI. V was trimmed by 9 bases and J by 2 bases, leaving 7 bases between them. The TCR was taken from an adult in good health. This chain links TRBV2 with TRBJ1-4; the D is unclear. The sequences come from peripheral blood, collected on day 0 of AZD1222 vaccination. CDR3 in DNA: TGTGCCAGTCAGTCGACTAATGAAAAACTGTTTTTT. As protein: CASQSTNEKLFF.